This T cell receptor beta chain was identified in a study of T-cell memory formation after mild COVID-19. Whole-study context: In these data, TCR clusters were largely donor specific.

This clonotype was counted a few times. Its antigen is undetermined. Study-wide results and limits: Mainly CM and EM harbored the contracting CD4+ clones; mainly EMRA harbored the CD8+ ones.

TCRdb passed the 5' RACE reads through MiXCR, listing each CDR3 protein once. The table shows almost 350,000 distinct CDR3 sequences, with less than 25% occurring only once. Germline assignment: CDR1 SGHRS and CDR2 YFSETQ. The CDR3 totals 14 residues. J lost 4 bases, V lost 1 base, and 2 bases had no gene match. This chain uses TRBV5-1 with TRBJ2-1; TRBD2 agrees at 7 bases. The sequence was collected from a man younger than 30 who had mild COVID-19 (a few samples of this study predate the infection). Cell type and time point are not known. Source material: PBMCs or a T cell subset sorted from them (not recorded which). CDR3: CASSLHGGYNEQFF. The CDR3 DNA reads TGCGCCAGCAGCTTGCACGGGGGGTACAATGAGCAGTTCTTC.